This TCR beta chain emerged from a study of blood T cell repertoires in COVID-19. Germline V gene sequence: CDR1 SGHDT, CDR2 YYEEEE. V dropped 5 bases and J dropped 2; count of bases not matched to a gene: 7. This CDR3 comprises 14 residues. The sample holds one count of this clone. The protocol was immunoSEQ multiplex PCR, while the TCRdb copy is restricted to in-frame clones and leaves out a portion. The table includes under 100,000 clones, roughly 78% detected once. The sample comprised peripheral blood. The origin of this receptor is a man aged 55-75 years with COVID-19, enrolled during active disease. The chain has TRBV5-6 and TRBJ2-7; 7 bases align to TRBD1. The CDR3 DNA reads as TGTGCCAGCAGTCAATTGGGGACAGCCTACGAGCAGTACTTC. Its translation is CASSQLGTAYEQYF. Together with reference TRBV5-6 and TRBJ2-7, the CDR3 gives the full variable domain: DAGVTQSPTHLIKTRGQQVTLRCSPKSGHDTVSWYQQALGQGPQFIFQYYEEEERQRGNFPDRFSGHQFPNYSSELNVNALLLGDSALYLCASSQLGTAYEQYFGPGTRLTVT.